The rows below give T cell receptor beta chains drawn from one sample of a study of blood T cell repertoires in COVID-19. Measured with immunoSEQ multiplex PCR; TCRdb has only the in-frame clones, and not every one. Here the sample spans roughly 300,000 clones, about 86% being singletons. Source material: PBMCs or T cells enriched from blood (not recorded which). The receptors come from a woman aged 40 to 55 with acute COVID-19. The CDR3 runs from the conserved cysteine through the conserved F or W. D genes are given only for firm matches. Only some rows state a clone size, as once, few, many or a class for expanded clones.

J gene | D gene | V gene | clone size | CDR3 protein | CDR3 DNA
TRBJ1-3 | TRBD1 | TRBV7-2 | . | CASSQRGQYGNTIYF | TGTGCCAGCAGCCAACGGGGACAGTATGGAAACACCATATATTTT
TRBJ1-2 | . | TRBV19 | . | CASSPQSYGYTF | TGTGCCAGTAGTCCCCAGTCCTATGGCTACACCTTC
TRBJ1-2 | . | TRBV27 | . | CASRDTGSGGYTF | TGTGCCAGCAGAGATACAGGGTCAGGCGGCTACACCTTC
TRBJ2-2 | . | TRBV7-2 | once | CASSFWGGNTGELFF | TGTGCCAGCAGCTTTTGGGGCGGAAACACCGGGGAGCTGTTTTTT
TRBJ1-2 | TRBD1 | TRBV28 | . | CASSLTALVAGGTYTF | TGTGCCAGCAGTTTAACCGCACTAGTCGCAGGGGGGACCTACACCTTC
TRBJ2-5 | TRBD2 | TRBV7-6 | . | CASSFSRGDYQETQYF | TGTGCCAGCAGCTTTAGTCGGGGGGACTACCAAGAGACCCAGTACTTC
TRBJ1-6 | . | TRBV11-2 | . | CASSLDRGESPLHF | TGTGCCAGCAGCTTAGACAGGGGAGAGTCACCCCTCCACTTT
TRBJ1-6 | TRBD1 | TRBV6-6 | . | CASTRSSGQGKWRPLHF | TGTGCCAGCACTCGATCGTCCGGACAGGGGAAATGGAGACCCCTCCACTTT
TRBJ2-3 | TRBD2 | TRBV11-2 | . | CASSLLREGKNTQYF | TGTGCCAGCAGCTTATTGCGGGAGGGGAAGAATACGCAGTATTTT
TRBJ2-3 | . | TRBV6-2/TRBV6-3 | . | CASSETAWTMNREDTQYF | TGTGCCAGCAGTGAGACGGCCTGGACTATGAACCGGGAAGATACGCAGTATTTT
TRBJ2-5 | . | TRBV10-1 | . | CAMTAGIPGAQAQYF | TGCGCCATGACGGCCGGGATCCCAGGGGCCCAGGCCCAGTACTTC
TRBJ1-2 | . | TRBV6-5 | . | CASGPGGHNYGYTF | TGTGCCAGCGGCCCAGGAGGCCATAACTATGGCTACACCTTC
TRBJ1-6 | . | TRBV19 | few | CASSFRHDSYNSPLHF | TGTGCCAGTAGTTTTCGACATGACTCCTATAATTCACCCCTCCACTTT
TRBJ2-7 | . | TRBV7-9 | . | CASSLSSRGSYEQYF | TGTGCCAGCAGCTTAAGTAGTCGGGGATCCTACGAGCAGTACTTC
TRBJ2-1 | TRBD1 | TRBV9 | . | CASSSPGQGNEQFF | TGTGCCAGCAGCTCTCCGGGACAGGGGAATGAGCAGTTCTTC
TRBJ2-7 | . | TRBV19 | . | CASSFEGFDEQYF | TGTGCCAGTAGTTTCGAGGGTTTTGACGAGCAGTACTTC
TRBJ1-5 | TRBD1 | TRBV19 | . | CASSIQGARSNQPQHF | TGTGCCAGTAGTATACAGGGGGCTAGAAGCAATCAGCCCCAGCATTTT
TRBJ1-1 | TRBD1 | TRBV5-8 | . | CASSFTGGYNTEAFF | TGTGCCAGCAGCTTTACAGGGGGTTACAACACTGAAGCTTTCTTT
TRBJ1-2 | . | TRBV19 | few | CASSWRQALISYGYTF | TGTGCCAGTAGTTGGCGACAGGCCCTTATTTCCTATGGCTACACCTTC
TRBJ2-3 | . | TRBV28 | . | CASSTHRSENLDTQYF | TGTGCCAGCAGTACACACAGGTCTGAGAACTTGGATACGCAGTATTTT
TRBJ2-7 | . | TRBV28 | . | CATRQVYEQYF | TGTGCCACCCGACAGGTCTACGAGCAGTACTTC
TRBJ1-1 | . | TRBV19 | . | CASSIGRFGTEAFF | TGTGCCAGTAGTATAGGCAGGTTCGGCACTGAAGCTTTCTTT
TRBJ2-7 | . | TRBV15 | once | CATSREREYEQYF | TGTGCCACCAGCAGAGAACGGGAGTACGAGCAGTACTTC
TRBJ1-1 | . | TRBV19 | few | CASSMRVRTEAFF | TGTGCCAGTAGTATGAGGGTCAGAACTGAAGCTTTCTTT
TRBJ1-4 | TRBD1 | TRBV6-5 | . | CASTTGTGNEKLFF | TGTGCCAGCACCACCGGGACAGGGAATGAAAAACTGTTTTTT
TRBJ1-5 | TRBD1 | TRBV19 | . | CASSTDRGYSNQPQHF | TGTGCCAGTAGTACCGACAGGGGCTATAGCAATCAGCCCCAGCATTTT
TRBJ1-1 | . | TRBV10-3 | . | CAISVDRGNTEAFF | TGTGCCATCAGTGTGGATCGGGGGAACACTGAAGCTTTCTTT
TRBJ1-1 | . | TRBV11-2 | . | CASSFGGKGTEAFF | TGTGCCAGCAGCTTTGGGGGGAAAGGCACTGAAGCTTTCTTT
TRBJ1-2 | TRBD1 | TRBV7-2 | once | CASSPGQGGVGYTF | TGTGCCAGCAGCCCGGGACAGGGTGGTGTTGGCTACACCTTC
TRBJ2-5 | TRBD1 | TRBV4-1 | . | CASSQDLTGIETQYF | TGCGCCAGCAGCCAAGATTTGACAGGGATAGAGACCCAGTACTTC
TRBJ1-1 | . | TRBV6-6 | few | CASSYSARGSEAFF | TGTGCCAGCAGTTACTCTGCCAGGGGCTCTGAAGCTTTCTTT
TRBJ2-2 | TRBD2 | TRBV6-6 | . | CASRRMGLATGELFF | TGTGCCAGCAGACGGATGGGACTAGCGACCGGGGAGCTGTTTTTT
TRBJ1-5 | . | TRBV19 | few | CASSIVRGVGNQPQHF | TGTGCCAGTAGTATAGTTCGGGGAGTGGGGAATCAGCCCCAGCATTTT
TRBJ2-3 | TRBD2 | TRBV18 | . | CASSPPNRLAGPTDTQYF | TGTGCCAGCTCACCCCCCAACCGACTAGCGGGCCCCACAGATACGCAGTATTTT
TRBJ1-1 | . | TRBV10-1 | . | CASSETSVRDTSSNTEAFF | TGCGCCAGCAGTGAGACCAGCGTGAGGGACACCTCTTCGAACACTGAAGCTTTCTTT
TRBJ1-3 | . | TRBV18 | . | CASSPPGSYGNTIYF | TGTGCCAGCTCACCACCGGGGAGCTACGGAAACACCATATATTTT
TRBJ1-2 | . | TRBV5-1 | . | CASSLDAGDYGYTF | TGCGCCAGCAGCTTGGATGCAGGGGACTATGGCTACACCTTC
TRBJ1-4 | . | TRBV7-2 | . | CASSLATGRNEKLFF | TGTGCCAGCAGCTTAGCGACAGGCCGGAATGAAAAACTGTTTTTT
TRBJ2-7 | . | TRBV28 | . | CASYPMRGQVEQYF | TGTGCCAGCTATCCGATGCGGGGGCAGGTCGAGCAGTACTTC
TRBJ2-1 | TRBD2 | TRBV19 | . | CASRWGSGSYNEQFF | TGTGCCAGTAGATGGGGTAGCGGGAGCTACAATGAGCAGTTCTTC
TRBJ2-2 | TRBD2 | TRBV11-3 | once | CASSEGLAGVGELFF | TGTGCCAGCAGCGAAGGACTAGCGGGGGTCGGGGAGCTGTTTTTT
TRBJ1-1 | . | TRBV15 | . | CATSRVGGAEAFF | TGTGCCACCAGCAGAGTAGGAGGGGCTGAAGCTTTCTTT
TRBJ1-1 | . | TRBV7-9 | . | CASSLGALVGMNTEAFF | TGTGCCAGCAGCTTAGGGGCCTTAGTTGGAATGAACACTGAAGCTTTCTTT
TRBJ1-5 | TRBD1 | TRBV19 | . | CASSITGQGFRSNQPQHF | TGTGCCAGTAGTATCACAGGACAGGGGTTTAGGAGCAATCAGCCCCAGCATTTT
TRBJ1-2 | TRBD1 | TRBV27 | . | CASSPGQGADGYTF | TGTGCCAGCAGTCCAGGACAGGGGGCAGATGGCTACACCTTC
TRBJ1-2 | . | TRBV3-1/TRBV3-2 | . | CASSQGGKGYTF | TGTGCCAGCAGCCAAGGAGGGAAAGGCTACACCTTC
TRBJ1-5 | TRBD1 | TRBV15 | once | CATSRDSRDRNNQPQHF | TGTGCCACCAGCAGAGATTCTCGGGACAGAAACAATCAGCCCCAGCATTTT
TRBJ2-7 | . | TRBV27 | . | CASSLRGGRPGNTYEQYF | TGTGCCAGCAGTTTAAGGGGGGGGCGCCCCGGAAATACCTACGAGCAGTACTTC